The rows below give T cell receptor beta chains drawn from one sample of a study of CD8+ T cells in alopecia areata. Measured with immunoSEQ multiplex PCR; TCRdb has only the in-frame clones, and not every one. This repertoire shows 200,000 to 250,000 clones, approximately 65% found once; its top ten account for 0.95% to 1.5%. The source material was CD4+ T cells sorted from blood, sampled at roughly week 45, from a patient treated with tofacitinib. All receptors derive from a human donor with alopecia areata. The CDR3 runs from the conserved cysteine through the conserved F or W. The D gene is left open where the match is weak.

TRBJ1-1,12,TRBV30,TRBD1,CAWRQGDTEAFF
TRBJ2-1,14,TRBV10-3,.,CAISENFEGGEQFF
TRBJ2-3,15,TRBV2,.,CASSVLQASTDTQYF
TRBJ1-6,15,TRBV2,TRBD1,CASRRGGQGNSPLHF
TRBJ1-6,14,TRBV27,.,CASRPPGHNSPLHF
TRBJ1-2,15,TRBV29-1,TRBD1,CSVTTGAGTSYGYTF
TRBJ2-3,13,TRBV29-1,.,CSVSGRYTDTQYF
TRBJ1-1,15,TRBV5-1,TRBD1,CASRISVQGGFGAFF
TRBJ2-7,11,TRBV20-1,.,CSARVGYEQYF
TRBJ2-7,15,TRBV15,.,CATSSYRGLSYEQYF
TRBJ1-2,13,TRBV15,.,CATSGGRAAGYTF
TRBJ2-1,15,TRBV2,TRBD2,CASSLTSGGVDEQFF
TRBJ1-2,14,TRBV11-2,.,CASSQGGLSRRYTF
TRBJ1-5,15,TRBV6-1,TRBD1,CASSMDRPGYQPQHF
TRBJ2-2,15,TRBV9,.,CASSVGAANTGELFF
TRBJ1-1,16,TRBV6-5,.,CASSYSISAGETEAFF